This T cell receptor (beta chain) stems from a study of blood T cell repertoires in COVID-19. V lost 3 bases, J lost 4 bases, and 15 bases lay in between. Germline V gene lookup returns CDR1 DFQATT and CDR2 SNEGSKA (reference sequence). This CDR3 contains 14 residues. Only in-frame clones appear in the TCRdb table, and some are missing; sequencing was by immunoSEQ multiplex PCR. The sample holds approximately 140,000 clones, around 80% seen once. The chain carries TRBV20-1 and TRBJ2-5; weak D call: TRBD1 (5 bases). The receptor comes from a human donor with acute or convalescent COVID-19. The donor label of this sample is uncertain. Input material: peripheral blood. The CDR3 nucleotides are TGCAGTGCTAGTCAATCAGGGTACGGAGAGACCCAGTACTTC. Its translation: CSASQSGYGETQYF.